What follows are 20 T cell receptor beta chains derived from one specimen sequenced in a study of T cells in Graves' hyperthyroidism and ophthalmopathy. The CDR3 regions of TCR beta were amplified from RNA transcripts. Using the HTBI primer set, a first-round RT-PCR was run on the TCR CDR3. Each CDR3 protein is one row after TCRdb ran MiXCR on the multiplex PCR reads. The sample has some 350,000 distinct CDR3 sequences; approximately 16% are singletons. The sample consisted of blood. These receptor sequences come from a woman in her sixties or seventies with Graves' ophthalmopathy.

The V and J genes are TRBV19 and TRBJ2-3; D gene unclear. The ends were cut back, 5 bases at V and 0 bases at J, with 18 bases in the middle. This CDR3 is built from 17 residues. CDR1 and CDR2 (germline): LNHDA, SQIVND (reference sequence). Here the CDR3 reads CASSARSRMGSTDTQYF. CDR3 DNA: TGTGCCAGTAGTGCACGCTCAAGGATGGGCAGCACAGATACGCAGTATTTT.

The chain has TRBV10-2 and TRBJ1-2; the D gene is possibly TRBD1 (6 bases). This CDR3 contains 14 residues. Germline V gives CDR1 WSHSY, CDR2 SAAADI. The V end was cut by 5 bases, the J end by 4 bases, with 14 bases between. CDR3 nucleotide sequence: TGCGCCAGCAGTCAGGGGAGTCGTGGCTATGGCTACACCTTC. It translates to CASSQGSRGYGYTF.

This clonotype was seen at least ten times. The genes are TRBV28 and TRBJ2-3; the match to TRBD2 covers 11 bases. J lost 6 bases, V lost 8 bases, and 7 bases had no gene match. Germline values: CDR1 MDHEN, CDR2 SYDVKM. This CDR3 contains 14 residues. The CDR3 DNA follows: TGTGCCAGCGGAACTAGCGGGGGAGAGGATACGCAGTATTTT. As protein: CASGTSGGEDTQYF.

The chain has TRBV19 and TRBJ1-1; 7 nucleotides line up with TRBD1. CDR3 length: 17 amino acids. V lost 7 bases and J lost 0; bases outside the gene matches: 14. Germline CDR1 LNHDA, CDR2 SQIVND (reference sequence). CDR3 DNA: TGTGCCAGTATTCTCCGACAGGGTTCGGTCATGAACACTGAAGCTTTCTTT. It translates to CASILRQGSVMNTEAFF.

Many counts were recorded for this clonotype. CDR3 sequence (DNA): TGTGCCTGGAGCGGGCAGGGTCGTTCGAACACCGGGGAGCTGTTTTTT. It encodes CAWSGQGRSNTGELFF. V and J are TRBV30 and TRBJ2-2; TRBD1 is a possible D gene (5 bases). Trimming cost V 3 bases and J 0 bases, with 14 bases left between them. Germline loops: CDR1 GTSNPN, CDR2 SVGIG (reference sequence). The CDR3 is 16 residues long.

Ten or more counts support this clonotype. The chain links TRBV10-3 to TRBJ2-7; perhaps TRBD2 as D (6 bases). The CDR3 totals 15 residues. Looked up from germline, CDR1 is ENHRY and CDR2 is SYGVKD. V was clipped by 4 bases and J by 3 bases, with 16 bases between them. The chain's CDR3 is CAISVEGLLSYEQYF. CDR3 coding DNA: TGTGCCATCAGTGTGGAGGGCCTTCTAAGCTACGAGCAGTACTTC.

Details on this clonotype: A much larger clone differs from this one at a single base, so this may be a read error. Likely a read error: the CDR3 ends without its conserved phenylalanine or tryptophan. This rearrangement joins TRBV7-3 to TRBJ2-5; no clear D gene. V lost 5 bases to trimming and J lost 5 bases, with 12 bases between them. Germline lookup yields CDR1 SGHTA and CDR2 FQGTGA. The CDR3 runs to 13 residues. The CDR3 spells CASSPRPMETQYL. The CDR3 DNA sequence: TGTGCCAGCAGCCCTCGGCCGATGGAGACCCAGTACCTC.

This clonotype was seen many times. The CDR3 DNA is TGTGCCAGCAGTCCTACGACTAGCGGGGGCACAGATACGCAGTATTTT. It is translated as CASSPTTSGGTDTQYF. The V call is TRBV27, the J call TRBJ2-3, with 11 bases matching TRBD2. Germline CDR1 MNHEY, CDR2 SMNVEV (reference sequence). The CDR3 contains 16 residues. Trimming removed 5 bases from V and 1 base from J; junction bases left unmatched: 5.

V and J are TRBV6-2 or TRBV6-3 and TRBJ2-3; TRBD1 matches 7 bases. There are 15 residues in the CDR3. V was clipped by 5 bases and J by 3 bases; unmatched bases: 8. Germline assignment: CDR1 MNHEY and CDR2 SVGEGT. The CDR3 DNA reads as TGTGCCAGCAGTCCACGACAGGGTAGTACAGATACGCAGTATTTT. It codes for CASSPRQGSTDTQYF.

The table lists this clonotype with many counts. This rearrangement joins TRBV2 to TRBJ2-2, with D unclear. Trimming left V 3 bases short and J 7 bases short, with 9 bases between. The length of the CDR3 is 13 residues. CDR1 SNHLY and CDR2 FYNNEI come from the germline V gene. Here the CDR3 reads CASSDHRGGELFF. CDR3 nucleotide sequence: TGTGCCAGCAGTGACCACAGAGGCGGGGAGCTGTTTTTT.

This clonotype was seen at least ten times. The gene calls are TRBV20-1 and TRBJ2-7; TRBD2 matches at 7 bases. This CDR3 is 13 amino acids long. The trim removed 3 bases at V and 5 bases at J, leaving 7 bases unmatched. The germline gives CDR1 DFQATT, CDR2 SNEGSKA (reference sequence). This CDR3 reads CSASGGSYDEQYF. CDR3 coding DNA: TGCAGTGCTAGTGGCGGGAGTTACGACGAGCAGTACTTC.

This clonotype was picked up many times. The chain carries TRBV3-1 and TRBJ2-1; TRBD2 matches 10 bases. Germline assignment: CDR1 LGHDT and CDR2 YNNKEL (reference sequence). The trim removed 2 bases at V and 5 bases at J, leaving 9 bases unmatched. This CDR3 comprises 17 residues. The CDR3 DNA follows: TGTGCCAGCAGCCAACCGCCAGGACTAGCGGCAGACAATGAGCAGTTCTTC. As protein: CASSQPPGLAADNEQFF.

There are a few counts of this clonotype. In nucleotides, the CDR3 is TGTGCCAGCAGCCAAGCCTCCGGGACAGGGGACCGAGAGACCCAGTACTTC. Translation: CASSQASGTGDRETQYF. The chain uses TRBV11-1 and TRBJ2-5, with TRBD1 identical over 10 bases. The CDR3 consists of 17 residues. Per germline, CDR1 SGHAT and CDR2 FQDESV (reference sequence). J gave up 4 bases and V 5 bases, and 13 bases lay outside the gene matches.

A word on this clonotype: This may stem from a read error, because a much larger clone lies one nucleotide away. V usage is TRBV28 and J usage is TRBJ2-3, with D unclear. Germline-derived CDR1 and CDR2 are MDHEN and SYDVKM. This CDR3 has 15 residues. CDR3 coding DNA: TGTGCCGGCAGTTTACCGACGGCATTGGCAGATACGCAGTATTTT. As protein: CAGSLPTALADTQYF.

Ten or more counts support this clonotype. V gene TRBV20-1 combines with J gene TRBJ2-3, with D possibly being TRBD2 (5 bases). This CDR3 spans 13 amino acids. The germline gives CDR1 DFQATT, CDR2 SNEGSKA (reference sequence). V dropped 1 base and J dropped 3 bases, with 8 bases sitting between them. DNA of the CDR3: TGCAGTGCTAGAGGGACTGAGACAGATACGCAGTATTTT. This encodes CSARGTETDTQYF.

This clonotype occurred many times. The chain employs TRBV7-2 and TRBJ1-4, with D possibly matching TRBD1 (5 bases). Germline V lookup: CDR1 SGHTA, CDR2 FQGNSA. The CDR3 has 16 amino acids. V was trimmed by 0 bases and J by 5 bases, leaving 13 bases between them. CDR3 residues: CASSLALRGGNEKLFF. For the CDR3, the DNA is TGTGCCAGCAGCTTAGCCCTCCGGGGGGGGAATGAAAAACTGTTTTTT.

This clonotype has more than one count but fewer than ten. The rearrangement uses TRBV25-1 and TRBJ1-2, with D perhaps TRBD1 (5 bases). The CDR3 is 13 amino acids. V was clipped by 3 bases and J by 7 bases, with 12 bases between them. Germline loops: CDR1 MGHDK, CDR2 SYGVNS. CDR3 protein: CASSEGVVGGYTF. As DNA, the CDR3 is TGTGCCAGCAGTGAGGGGGTCGTTGGTGGCTACACCTTC.

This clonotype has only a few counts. As DNA, the CDR3 is TGTGCCAGCAGCTACAATAGCGGGAGTAGCACAGATACGCAGTATTTT. It codes for CASSYNSGSSTDTQYF. This chain connects TRBV6-1 to TRBJ2-3, with TRBD2 matching 9 bases. V was clipped by 6 bases and J by 0 bases; unmatched bases: 7. The CDR3 runs to 16 residues. Germline V gene data show CDR1 as MNHNS and CDR2 as SASEGT.

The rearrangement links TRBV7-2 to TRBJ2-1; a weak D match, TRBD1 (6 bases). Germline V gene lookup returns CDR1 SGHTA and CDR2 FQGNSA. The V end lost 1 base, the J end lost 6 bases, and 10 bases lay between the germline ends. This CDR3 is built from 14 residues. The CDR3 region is CASSLEQGSNEQFF. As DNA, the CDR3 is TGTGCCAGCAGCTTAGAACAGGGTAGCAATGAGCAGTTCTTC. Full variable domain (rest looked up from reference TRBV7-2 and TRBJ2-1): GAGVSQSPSNKVTEKGKDVELRCDPISGHTALYWYRQSLGQGLEFLIYFQGNSAPDKSGLPSDRFSAERTGGSVSTLTIQRTQQEDSAVYLCASSLEQGSNEQFFGPGTRLTVL.

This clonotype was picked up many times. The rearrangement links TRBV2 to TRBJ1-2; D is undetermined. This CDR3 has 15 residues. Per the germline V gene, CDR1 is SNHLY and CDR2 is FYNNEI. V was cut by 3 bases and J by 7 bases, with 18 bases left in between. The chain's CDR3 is CASSEVRSTSGGYTF. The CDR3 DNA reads TGTGCCAGCAGTGAGGTCAGATCAACTTCGGGTGGCTACACCTTC.